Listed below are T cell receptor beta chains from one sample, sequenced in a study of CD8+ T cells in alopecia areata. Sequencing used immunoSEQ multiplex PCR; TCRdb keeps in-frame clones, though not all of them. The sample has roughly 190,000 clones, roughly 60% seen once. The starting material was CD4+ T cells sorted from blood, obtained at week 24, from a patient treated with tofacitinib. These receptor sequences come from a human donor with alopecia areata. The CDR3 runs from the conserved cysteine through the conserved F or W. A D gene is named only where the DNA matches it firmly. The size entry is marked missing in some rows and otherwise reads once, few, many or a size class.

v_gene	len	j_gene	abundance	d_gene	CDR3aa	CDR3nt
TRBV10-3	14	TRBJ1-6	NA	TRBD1	CAIRTDRDGSPLHF	TGTGCCATCAGGACGGACAGGGACGGATCACCCCTCCACTTT
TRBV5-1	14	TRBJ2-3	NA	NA	CASSLGGSPDTQYF	TGCGCCAGCAGCTTGGGGGGGTCCCCAGATACGCAGTATTTT
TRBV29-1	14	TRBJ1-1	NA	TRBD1	CSVEMGQGVLEAFF	TGCAGCGTTGAGATGGGACAGGGGGTGTTGGAAGCTTTCTTT
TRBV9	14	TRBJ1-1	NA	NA	CASSVGRLNTEAFF	TGTGCCAGCAGCGTAGGCCGCTTAAACACTGAAGCTTTCTTT
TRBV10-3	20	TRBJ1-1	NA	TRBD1	CAISQTHPGQGGRMNTEAFF	TGTGCCATCAGTCAAACACACCCGGGACAGGGAGGGCGAATGAACACTGAAGCTTTCTTT
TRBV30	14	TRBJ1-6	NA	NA	CAWTVQGSHSPLHF	TGTGCCTGGACGGTACAGGGATCTCATTCACCCCTCCACTTT
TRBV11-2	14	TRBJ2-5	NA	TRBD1	CASSSGTVQETQYF	TGTGCCAGCAGCTCCGGGACAGTCCAAGAGACCCAGTACTTC
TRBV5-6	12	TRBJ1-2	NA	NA	CASSATRSGYTF	TGTGCCAGCAGCGCGACAAGAAGTGGCTACACCTTC
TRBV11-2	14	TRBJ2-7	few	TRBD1	CASSSGTGSYEQYF	TGTGCCAGCAGCTCCGGGACAGGGAGCTACGAGCAGTACTTC
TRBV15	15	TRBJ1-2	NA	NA	CATSRDGGVWYGYTF	TGTGCCACCAGCAGAGATGGAGGGGTTTGGTATGGCTACACCTTC
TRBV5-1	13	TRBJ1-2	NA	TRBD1	CASSQGQGDGYTF	TGCGCCAGCAGCCAGGGACAGGGGGATGGCTACACCTTC
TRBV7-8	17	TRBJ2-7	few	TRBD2	CASSPSGAGGTGYEQYF	TGTGCCAGCAGCCCTAGCGGAGCGGGGGGAACGGGGTACGAGCAGTACTTC
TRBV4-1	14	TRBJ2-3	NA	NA	CASGGPTHQDTQYF	TGCGCCAGCGGGGGACCGACCCACCAGGATACGCAGTATTTT
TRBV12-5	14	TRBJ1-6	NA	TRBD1	CASGLGTGVSPLHF	TGTGCTAGTGGTTTGGGGACAGGGGTTTCACCCCTCCACTTT
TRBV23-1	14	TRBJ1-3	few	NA	CASTDMALGNTIYF	TGCGCCAGCACCGACATGGCGCTAGGAAACACCATATATTTT
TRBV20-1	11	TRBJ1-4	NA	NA	CSVDHGEKLFF	TGCAGTGTCGACCATGGGGAAAAACTGTTTTTT
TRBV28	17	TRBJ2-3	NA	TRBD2	CASRGLAGFDGADTQYF	TGTGCCAGCAGGGGACTAGCGGGGTTCGACGGGGCAGATACGCAGTATTTT
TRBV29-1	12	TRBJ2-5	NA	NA	CSVDVSAETQYF	TGCAGCGTTGATGTGTCAGCGGAGACCCAGTACTTC
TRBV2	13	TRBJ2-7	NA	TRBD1	CATRGQGSYEQYF	TGTGCCACCCGAGGACAGGGGAGCTACGAGCAGTACTTC
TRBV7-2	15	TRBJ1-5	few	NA	CASSFSQGSNQPQHF	TGTGCCAGCAGCTTCAGTCAGGGTTCCAATCAGCCCCAGCATTTT
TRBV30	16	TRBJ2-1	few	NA	CAWSVPQGGSYNEQFF	TGTGCCTGGAGTGTACCGCAGGGAGGCTCCTACAATGAGCAGTTCTTC
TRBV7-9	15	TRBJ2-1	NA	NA	CASSLDGGSYNEQFF	TGTGCCAGCAGCTTAGACGGGGGCTCCTACAATGAGCAGTTCTTC
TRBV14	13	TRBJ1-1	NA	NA	CASSAQGPGSAFF	TGTGCCAGCAGCGCACAGGGCCCTGGGTCAGCTTTCTTT
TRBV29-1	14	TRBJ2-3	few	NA	CSATPTIRTDTQYF	TGCAGCGCCACCCCGACGATCCGCACAGATACGCAGTATTTT
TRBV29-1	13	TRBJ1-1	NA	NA	CSVEKRLNTEAFF	TGCAGCGTTGAAAAGAGGCTGAACACTGAAGCTTTCTTT
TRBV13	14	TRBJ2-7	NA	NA	CASSSRGHSYEQYF	TGTGCCAGCAGCTCCCGGGGGCACTCCTACGAGCAGTACTTC
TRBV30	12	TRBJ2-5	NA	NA	CAWSNSQETQYF	TGTGCCTGGAGTAACAGCCAAGAGACCCAGTACTTC
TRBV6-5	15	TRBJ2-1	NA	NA	CASSYADAPSNEQFF	TGTGCCAGCAGTTACGCCGACGCCCCCAGCAATGAGCAGTTCTTC
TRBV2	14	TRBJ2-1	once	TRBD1	CASRRDSTYNEQFF	TGTGCCAGCAGGAGGGACAGTACCTACAATGAGCAGTTCTTC
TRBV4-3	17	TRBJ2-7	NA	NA	CASSHPPALAHTCEQYF	TGCGCCAGCAGCCATCCCCCCGCCCTGGCCCATACGTGCGAGCAGTACTTC
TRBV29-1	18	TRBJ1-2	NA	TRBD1	CSGWTEKGTKQGMGGYTF	TGCAGCGGCTGGACAGAGAAGGGAACGAAACAGGGGATGGGTGGCTACACCTTC
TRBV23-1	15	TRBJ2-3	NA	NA	CASSQQGWTTDTQYF	TGCGCCAGCAGTCAACAGGGGTGGACGACAGATACGCAGTATTTT
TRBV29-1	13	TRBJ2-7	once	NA	CSVEVGPLYEQYF	TGCAGCGTTGAAGTAGGGCCCCTTTACGAGCAGTACTTC
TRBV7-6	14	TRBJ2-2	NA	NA	CASTRAGMVGELFF	TGTGCCAGCACTAGGGCAGGGATGGTCGGGGAGCTGTTTTTT
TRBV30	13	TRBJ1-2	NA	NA	CAWQGGGLYGYTF	TGTGCCTGGCAAGGGGGTGGGCTCTATGGCTACACCTTC
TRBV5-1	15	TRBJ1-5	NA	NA	CASSFVGAEGQPQHF	TGCGCCAGCAGCTTTGTGGGTGCCGAGGGCCAGCCCCAGCATTTT
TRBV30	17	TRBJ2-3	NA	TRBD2	CAWSGSGGPGWADTQYF	TGTGCCTGGAGTGGGAGCGGGGGGCCGGGTTGGGCAGATACGCAGTATTTT
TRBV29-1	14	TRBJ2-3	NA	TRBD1	CSLSPGGPFGTQYF	TGCAGTCTTTCTCCAGGGGGCCCTTTTGGTACGCAGTATTTT
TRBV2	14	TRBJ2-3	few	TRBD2	CASSAGGSTDTQYF	TGTGCCAGCAGTGCCGGGGGGAGCACAGATACGCAGTATTTT
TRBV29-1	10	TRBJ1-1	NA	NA	CSVSHTEAFF	TGCAGCGTTAGTCACACTGAAGCTTTCTTT
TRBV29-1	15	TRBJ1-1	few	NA	CSVDRQGPMNTEAFF	TGCAGCGTTGATCGTCAGGGGCCTATGAACACTGAAGCTTTCTTT
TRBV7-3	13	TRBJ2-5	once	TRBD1	CASSRDRQETQYF	TGTGCCAGCAGCCGGGACAGGCAAGAGACCCAGTACTTC
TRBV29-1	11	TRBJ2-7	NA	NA	CSVEGSYEQYF	TGCAGCGTTGAAGGCTCCTACGAGCAGTACTTC
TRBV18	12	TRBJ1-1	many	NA	CASSRANTEAFF	TGTGCCAGCTCACGAGCGAACACTGAAGCTTTCTTT
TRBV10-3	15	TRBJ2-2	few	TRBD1	CAISYRTGDGGELFF	TGTGCCATCAGTTACCGTACAGGGGATGGCGGGGAGCTGTTTTTT
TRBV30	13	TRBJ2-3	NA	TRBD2	CAWINGGTDTQYF	TGTGCCTGGATAAACGGGGGGACAGATACGCAGTATTTT